This T cell receptor (beta chain) was captured by sequencing in a study of OX40 agonist ivuxolimab in advanced cancers. Study overall: An agonistic anti-OX40 (CD134) antibody, ivuxolimab, was used to treat the patients. Patients with hepatocellular carcinoma, melanoma, renal cell or head and neck cancer made up the dose-escalation patients.

Libraries were prepared by immunoSEQ multiplex PCR; TCRdb keeps only in-frame clonotypes and omits some of them. The table shows fewer than 85,000 clones, with about 80% occurring only once. V was pared by 7 bases and J by 1 base, with 16 bases between. The germline V gene encodes CDR1 MNHEY and CDR2 SVGAGI. The CDR3 totals 15 residues. This clone was detected only once. Its antigen is currently unknown. General study points: On average, CD8+ T cells had more expanded clones than CD4+. The CD4+ and CD8+ T cells in the blood had expanded clonally by week 6 at 0.1 to 3.0 mg/kg.

J is TRBJ1-1 and V is TRBV6-5; weak D call: TRBD1 (5 bases). The material sequenced was CD4+ or CD8+ T cells sorted from blood, taken in a trial of the OX40 agonist ivuxolimab. The sequence was obtained from an adult with an advanced solid tumor such as melanoma, head and neck, liver or kidney cancer. The CDR3 DNA reads as TGTGCCAGCATCATGACCGGGGGGTCGAACACTGAAGCTTTCTTT. It encodes CASIMTGGSNTEAFF.